Described below is a single TCR beta chain sequence and its context. Its antigen is currently unknown. A 1 in 200,000 to 1 in 1 million T cell depth was the sequencing target. The assay was immunoSEQ multiplex PCR, and TCRdb's table has in-frame clones only and misses some. The profile covers about 76,000 clones, with around 84% appearing a single time and under 7% taken by the ten largest. This entry is derived from a study of cytotoxic CD8 clonotypes in ibrutinib-treated CLL. General study points: Increased clonality at ibrutinib response gave way to a return toward baseline at progression.

The V end was cut by 0 bases, the J end by 7 bases, with 12 bases between. CDR3 length: 13 residues. Germline V lookup: CDR1 SQVTM, CDR2 ANQGSEA. The chain employs TRBV29-1 and TRBJ1-2; D unclear. The sequence was obtained from a human donor with chronic lymphocytic leukemia. The specimen comprised PBMCs, sampled before ibrutinib treatment. CDR3 protein: CSVEDLVRGGYTF. CDR3 DNA sequence: TGCAGCGTTGAAGATCTAGTGCGGGGTGGCTACACCTTC.